The clone carrying this T cell receptor (beta chain) was detected ten times or more. This sample is drawn from a study of T cells in Graves' hyperthyroidism and ophthalmopathy. Amplification of TCR beta CDR3 regions was performed using RNA transcripts as template. Carried out on the TCR CDR3, a first-round RT-PCR used the HTBI primer set. In TCRdb, the multiplex PCR reads were re-called with MiXCR into one record per CDR3 protein. Of 400,000 or so distinct CDR3 sequences in the sample, 14% were seen once. The V and J ends lost 4 bases and 8 bases respectively, with 9 bases between them. CDR1 and CDR2 (germline): MDHEN, SYDVKM. The CDR3 runs 13 residues.

The clonotype originates from a woman younger than 45 with Graves' ophthalmopathy. Sequences were obtained from blood. The chain employs TRBV28 and TRBJ2-6, with D perhaps matching TRBD1 (6 bases). The CDR3 DNA follows: TGTGCCAGCAGTTGGGGGACACCCAACGTCCTGACTTTC. It translates to CASSWGTPNVLTF.